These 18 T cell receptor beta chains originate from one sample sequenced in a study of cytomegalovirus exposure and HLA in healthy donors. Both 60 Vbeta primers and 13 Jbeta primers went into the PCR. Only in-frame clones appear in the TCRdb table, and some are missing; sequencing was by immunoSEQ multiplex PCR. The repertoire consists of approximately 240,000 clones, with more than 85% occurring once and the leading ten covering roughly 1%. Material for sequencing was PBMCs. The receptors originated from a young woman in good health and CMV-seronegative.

The CDR3 spells CASSQGNTEAFF. The CDR3 nucleotides are TGTGCCAGCAGCCAGGGGAACACTGAAGCTTTCTTT. V and J are TRBV7-6 and TRBJ1-1, with D possibly being TRBD1 (5 bases). Looked up from germline, CDR1 is SGHVS and CDR2 is FNYEAQ. V was cut by 5 bases and J by 1 base, with 5 bases left in between. The CDR3 is 12 amino acids.

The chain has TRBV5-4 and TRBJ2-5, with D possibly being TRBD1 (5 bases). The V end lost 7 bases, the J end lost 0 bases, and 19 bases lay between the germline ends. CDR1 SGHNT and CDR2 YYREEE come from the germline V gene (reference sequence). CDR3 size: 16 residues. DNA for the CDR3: TGTGCCAGCGGGCCTGGACAACGAATCAACCAAGAGACCCAGTACTTC. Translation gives CASGPGQRINQETQYF.

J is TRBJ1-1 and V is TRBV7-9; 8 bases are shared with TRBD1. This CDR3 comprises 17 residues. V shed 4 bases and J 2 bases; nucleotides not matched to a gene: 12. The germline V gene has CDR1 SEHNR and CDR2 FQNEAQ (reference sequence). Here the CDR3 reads CASSSNYRGSPNTEAFF. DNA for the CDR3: TGTGCCAGCAGCTCAAATTACAGGGGGTCGCCAAACACTGAAGCTTTCTTT.

In nucleotides, the CDR3 is TGCGCCAGCGCGGGGACAGGGCGGGGAAACACCATATATTTT. Protein product: CASAGTGRGNTIYF. The genes are TRBV4-1 and TRBJ1-3; 9 bases are a match to TRBD1. Trimming removed 8 bases from V and 4 bases from J; junction bases left unmatched: 6. Germline assignment: CDR1 MGHRA and CDR2 YSYEKL. The CDR3 is made up of 14 amino acids.

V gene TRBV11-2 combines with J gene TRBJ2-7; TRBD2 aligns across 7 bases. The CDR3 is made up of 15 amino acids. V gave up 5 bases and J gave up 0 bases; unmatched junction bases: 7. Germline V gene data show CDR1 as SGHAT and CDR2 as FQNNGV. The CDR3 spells CASSDWGLNSYEQYF. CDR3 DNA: TGTGCCAGCAGCGACTGGGGACTAAACTCCTACGAGCAGTACTTC.

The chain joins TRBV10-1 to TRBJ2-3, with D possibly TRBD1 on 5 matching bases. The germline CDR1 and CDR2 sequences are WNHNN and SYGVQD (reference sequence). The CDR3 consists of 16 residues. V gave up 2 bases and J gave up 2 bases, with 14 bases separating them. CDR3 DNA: TGCGCCAGCAGTGAGACCTGGGGCAGGAACACAGATACGCAGTATTTT. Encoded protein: CASSETWGRNTDTQYF.

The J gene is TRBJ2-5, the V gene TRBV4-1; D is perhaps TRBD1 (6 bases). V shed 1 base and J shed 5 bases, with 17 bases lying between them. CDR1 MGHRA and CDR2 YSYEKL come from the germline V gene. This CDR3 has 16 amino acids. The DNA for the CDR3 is TGCGCCAGCAGCCAAGCTGTGCAGGGGACCGGGGAGACCCAGTACTTC. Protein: CASSQAVQGTGETQYF.

The CDR3 DNA follows: TGTGCCAGCAGCGTAGCTACGGGGGGCCCCCAACTGTTCTTC. It specifies CASSVATGGPQLFF. The rearrangement links TRBV9 to TRBJ2-1, with a weak D call TRBD2 (7 bases). The V end was cut by 0 bases, the J end by 15 bases, with 19 bases between. Germline V gives CDR1 SGDLS, CDR2 YYNGEE. CDR3 length equals 14 residues.

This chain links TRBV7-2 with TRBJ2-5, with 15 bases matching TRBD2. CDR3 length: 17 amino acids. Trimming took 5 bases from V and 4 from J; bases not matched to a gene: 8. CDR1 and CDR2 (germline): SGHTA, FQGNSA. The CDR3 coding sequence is TGTGCCAGCAGCCAGGGACTAGCGGGGGGAAGGGGAGAGACCCAGTACTTC. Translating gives CASSQGLAGGRGETQYF.

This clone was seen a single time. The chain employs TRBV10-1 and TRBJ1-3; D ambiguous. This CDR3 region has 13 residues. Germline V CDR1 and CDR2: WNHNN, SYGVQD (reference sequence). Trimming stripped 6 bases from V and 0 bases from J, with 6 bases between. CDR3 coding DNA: TGCGCCAGCAGACAGAGCTCTGGAAACACCATATATTTT. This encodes CASRQSSGNTIYF.

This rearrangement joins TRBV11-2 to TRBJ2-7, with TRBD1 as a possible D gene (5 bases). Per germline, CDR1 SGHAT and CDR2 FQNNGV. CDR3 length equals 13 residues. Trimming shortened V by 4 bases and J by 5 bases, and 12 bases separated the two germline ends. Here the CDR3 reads CASSSGLVNEQYF. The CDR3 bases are TGTGCCAGCAGCTCAGGGTTAGTGAACGAGCAGTACTTC. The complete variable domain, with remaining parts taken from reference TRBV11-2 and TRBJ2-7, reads EAGVAQSPRYKIIEKRQSVAFWCNPISGHATLYWYQQILGQGPKLLIQFQNNGVVDDSQLPKDRFSAERLKGVDSTLKIQPAKLEDSAVYLCASSSGLVNEQYFGPGTRLTVT.

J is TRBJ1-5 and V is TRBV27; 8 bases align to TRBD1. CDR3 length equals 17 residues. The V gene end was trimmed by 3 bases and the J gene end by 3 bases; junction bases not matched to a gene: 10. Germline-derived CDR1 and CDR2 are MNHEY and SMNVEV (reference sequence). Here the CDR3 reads CASSFSGGPRVNQPQHF. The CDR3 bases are TGTGCCAGCAGTTTCTCAGGGGGCCCACGAGTCAATCAGCCCCAGCATTTT.

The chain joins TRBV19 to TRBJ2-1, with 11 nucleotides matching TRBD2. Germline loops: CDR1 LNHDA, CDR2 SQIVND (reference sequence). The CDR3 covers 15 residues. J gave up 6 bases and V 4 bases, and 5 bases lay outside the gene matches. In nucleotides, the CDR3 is TGTGCCAGTAGTACCAGTCTAGCGGGGGGCAATGAGCAGTTCTTC. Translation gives CASSTSLAGGNEQFF.

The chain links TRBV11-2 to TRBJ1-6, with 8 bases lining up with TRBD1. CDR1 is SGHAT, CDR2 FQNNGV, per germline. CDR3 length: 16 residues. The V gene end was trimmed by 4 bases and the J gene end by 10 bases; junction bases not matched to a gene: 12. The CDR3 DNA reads TGTGCCAGCAGCTCCGGACAGGGAGTCTCTAGGTCACCCCTCCACTTT. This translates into CASSSGQGVSRSPLHF.

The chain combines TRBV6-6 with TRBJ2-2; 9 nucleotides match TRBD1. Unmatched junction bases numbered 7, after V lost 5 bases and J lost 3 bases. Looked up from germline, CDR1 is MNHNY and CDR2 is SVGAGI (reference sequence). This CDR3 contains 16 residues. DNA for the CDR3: TGTGCCAGCAGTAAAGACAGGGGGACGTACACCGGGGAGCTGTTTTTT. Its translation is CASSKDRGTYTGELFF.

The CDR3 here is CASSGPNEQYF. The CDR3 DNA reads as TGTGCCAGCAGCGGCCCAAACGAGCAGTACTTC. The chain carries TRBV11-3 and TRBJ2-7; D call uncertain. CDR1 and CDR2 from the germline V gene are SGHNT and YENEEA. V lost 5 bases and J 5 bases, leaving 7 bases between the germline ends. This CDR3 spans 11 amino acids.

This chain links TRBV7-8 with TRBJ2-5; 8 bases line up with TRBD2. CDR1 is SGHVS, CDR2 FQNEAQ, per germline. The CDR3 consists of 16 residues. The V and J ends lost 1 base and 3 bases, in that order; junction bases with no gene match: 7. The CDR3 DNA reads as TGTGCCAGCAGCTTAGTCAGCGGGGGCCAAAAAGAGACCCAGTACTTC. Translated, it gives CASSLVSGGQKETQYF.

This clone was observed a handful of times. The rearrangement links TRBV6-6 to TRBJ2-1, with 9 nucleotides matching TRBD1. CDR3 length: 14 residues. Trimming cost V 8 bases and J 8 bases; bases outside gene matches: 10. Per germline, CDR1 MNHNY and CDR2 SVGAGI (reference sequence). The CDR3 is CASGGDRVGDEQFF. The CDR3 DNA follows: TGTGCCAGCGGAGGGGACAGGGTCGGCGATGAGCAGTTCTTC.